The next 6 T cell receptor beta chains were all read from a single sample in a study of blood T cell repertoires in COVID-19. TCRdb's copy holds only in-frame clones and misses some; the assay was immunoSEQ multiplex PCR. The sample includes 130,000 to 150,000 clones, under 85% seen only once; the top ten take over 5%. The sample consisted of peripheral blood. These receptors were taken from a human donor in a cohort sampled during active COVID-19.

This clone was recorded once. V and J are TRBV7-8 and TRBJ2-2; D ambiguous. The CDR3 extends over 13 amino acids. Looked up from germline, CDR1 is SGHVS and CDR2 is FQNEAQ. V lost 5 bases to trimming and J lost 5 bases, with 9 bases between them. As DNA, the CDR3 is TGTGCCAGCAGCCGAACCAGAACCGGGGAGCTGTTTTTT. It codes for CASSRTRTGELFF.

CDR3 DNA: TGTGCCAGCAGCGGGGGACTCTTGGGGACCCAGTACTTC. It specifies CASSGGLLGTQYF. The genes are TRBV13 and TRBJ2-5; a weak D match, TRBD2 (6 bases). Trimming removed 5 bases at V and 7 bases at J, with 14 bases between. This CDR3 comprises 13 residues. Looked up from germline, CDR1 is PRHDT and CDR2 is FYEKMQ (reference sequence).

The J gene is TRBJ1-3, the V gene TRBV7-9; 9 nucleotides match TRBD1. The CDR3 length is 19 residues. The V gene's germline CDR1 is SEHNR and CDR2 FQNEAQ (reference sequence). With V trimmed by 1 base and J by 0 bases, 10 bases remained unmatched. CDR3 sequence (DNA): TGTGCCAGCAGCTTAGTCGCTGGGGGGACAGGGAGCTCTGGAAACACCATATATTTT. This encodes CASSLVAGGTGSSGNTIYF.

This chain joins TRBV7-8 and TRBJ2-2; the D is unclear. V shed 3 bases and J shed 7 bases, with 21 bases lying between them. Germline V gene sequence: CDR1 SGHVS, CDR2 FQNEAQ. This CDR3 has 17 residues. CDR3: CASSFLPVTVRSGELFF. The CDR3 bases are TGTGCCAGCAGCTTTTTACCCGTTACAGTCCGCAGCGGGGAGCTGTTTTTT.

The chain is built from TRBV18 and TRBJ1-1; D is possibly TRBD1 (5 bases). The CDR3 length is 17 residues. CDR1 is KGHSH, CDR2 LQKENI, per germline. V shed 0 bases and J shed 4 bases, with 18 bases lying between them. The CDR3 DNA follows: TGTGCCAGCTCACCACCGAGGGGAGGGGAGGGGAGCACTGAAGCTTTCTTT. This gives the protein CASSPPRGGEGSTEAFF.

The CDR3 spells CASSLSGEQPQHF. Written as DNA, the CDR3 is TGTGCCAGCAGTCTCTCGGGGGAACAGCCCCAGCATTTT. This chain joins TRBV12-3 or TRBV12-4 and TRBJ1-5, with D tentatively TRBD1 (5 bases). CDR3 length: 13 residues. Trimming cost V 5 bases and J 7 bases, with 12 bases left between them.